This T cell receptor beta chain comes out of a study of technical replicates of blood from a handful of donors. The germline V gene encodes CDR1 SGHTA and CDR2 FQGNSA. Germline trimming cut 1 base from V and 4 bases from J; bases unmatched to any gene: 4. CDR3 size: 15 residues. TCRdb's copy holds only in-frame clones and misses some; the assay was immunoSEQ multiplex PCR. The sample has 91,000 or so clones, around 96% seen once. This sequence joins TRBV7-2 and TRBJ2-1, with TRBD2 matching over 7 bases. The sequence derives from a human donor in good health. Sequenced: T cells isolated from PBMCs. CDR3 DNA: TGTGCCAGCAGCTTAGGGCTAGCGGAATACAATGAGCAGTTCTTC. Translated: CASSLGLAEYNEQFF.